These 5 T cell receptor beta chains were sequenced from one sample in a study of blood T cell repertoires in COVID-19. Method: immunoSEQ multiplex PCR; TCRdb's copy keeps in-frame clones and lacks some. This sample yields about 260,000 clones, of which around 90% are seen a single time; 2% to 2.5% belongs to the top ten. The source material was peripheral blood. Every receptor here comes from a woman aged 50 to 60 who had recovered from COVID-19.

This rearrangement joins TRBV6-5 to TRBJ2-7; 7 bases align to TRBD1. V was pared by 7 bases and J by 5 bases, with 11 bases of the junction left unmatched. The length of the CDR3 is 14 residues. From germline, CDR1 is MNHEY and CDR2 SVGAGI. CDR3 sequence reads: CASTRLSTGHEQYF. DNA for the CDR3: TGTGCCAGCACCAGATTATCGACAGGGCACGAGCAGTACTTC.

This chain uses TRBV27 with TRBJ2-1; TRBD2 aligns across 8 bases. This CDR3 is 14 amino acids long. The V segment lost 2 bases and the J segment 8 bases; nucleotides outside the gene matches: 5. Germline CDR1 reads MNHEY; CDR2 reads SMNVEV (reference sequence). The CDR3 is CASSLRSGGDEQFF. The CDR3, as DNA: TGTGCCAGCAGTTTAAGGAGCGGGGGAGATGAGCAGTTCTTC.

This chain links TRBV28 with TRBJ2-5; 9 bases map to TRBD1. V lost 4 bases and J lost 4; bases outside the gene matches: 7. The germline V gene encodes CDR1 MDHEN and CDR2 SYDVKM. The CDR3 extends over 15 amino acids. The CDR3 spells CASSSSTGGRETQYF. DNA for the CDR3: TGTGCCAGCAGTTCCTCAACAGGGGGCCGAGAGACCCAGTACTTC.

The rearrangement uses TRBV4-3 and TRBJ1-6; no definite D call. V shed 0 bases and J shed 7 bases, with 16 bases lying between them. Germline loops: CDR1 LGHNA, CDR2 YSLEER. CDR3 size: 17 residues. CDR3 in DNA: TGCGCCAGCAGCCAAGACCAACGCGGAGGGTCCAATTCACCCCTCCACTTT. It translates to CASSQDQRGGSNSPLHF.

The genes are TRBV28 and TRBJ2-3; 9 nucleotides align to TRBD1. The CDR3 covers 15 residues. V shed 3 bases, J shed 3 bases, and the junction held 4 bases outside the gene matches. Per the germline V gene, CDR1 is MDHEN and CDR2 is SYDVKM. The CDR3 loop is CASSFVQGATDTQYF. DNA for the CDR3: TGTGCCAGCAGTTTTGTACAGGGGGCAACAGATACGCAGTATTTT.